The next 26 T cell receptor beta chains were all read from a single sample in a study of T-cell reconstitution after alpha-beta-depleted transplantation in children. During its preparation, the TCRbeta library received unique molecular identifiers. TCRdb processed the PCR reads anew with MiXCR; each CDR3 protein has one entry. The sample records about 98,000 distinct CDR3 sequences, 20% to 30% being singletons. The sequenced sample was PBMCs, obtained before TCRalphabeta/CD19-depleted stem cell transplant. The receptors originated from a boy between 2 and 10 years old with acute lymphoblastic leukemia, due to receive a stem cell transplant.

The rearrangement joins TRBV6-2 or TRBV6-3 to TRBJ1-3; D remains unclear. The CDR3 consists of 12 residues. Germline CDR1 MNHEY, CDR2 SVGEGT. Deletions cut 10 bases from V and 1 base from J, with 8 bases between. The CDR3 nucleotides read TGTGCCACCCAGCTTTCTGGAAACACCATATATTTT. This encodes CATQLSGNTIYF.

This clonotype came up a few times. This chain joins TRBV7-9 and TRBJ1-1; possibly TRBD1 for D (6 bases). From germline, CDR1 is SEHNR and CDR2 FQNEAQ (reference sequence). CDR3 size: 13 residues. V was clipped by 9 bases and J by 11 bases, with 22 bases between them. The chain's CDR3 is CASADAGAGVAFF. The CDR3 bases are TGTGCCAGTGCGGATGCCGGGGCAGGGGTGGCTTTCTTT.

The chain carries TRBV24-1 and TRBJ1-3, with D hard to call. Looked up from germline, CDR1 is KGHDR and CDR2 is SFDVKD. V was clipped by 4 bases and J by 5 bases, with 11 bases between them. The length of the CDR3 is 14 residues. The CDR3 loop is CATSEGGGRNTIYF. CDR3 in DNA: TGTGCCACCAGTGAGGGAGGCGGAAGAAACACCATATATTTT.

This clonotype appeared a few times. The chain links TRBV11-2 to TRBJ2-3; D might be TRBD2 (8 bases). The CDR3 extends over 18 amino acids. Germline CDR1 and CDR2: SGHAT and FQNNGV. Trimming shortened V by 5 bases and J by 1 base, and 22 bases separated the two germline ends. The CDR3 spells CASSHMRGREVGTDTQYF. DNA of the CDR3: TGTGCCAGCAGCCATATGAGGGGGCGGGAGGTTGGCACAGATACGCAGTATTTT.

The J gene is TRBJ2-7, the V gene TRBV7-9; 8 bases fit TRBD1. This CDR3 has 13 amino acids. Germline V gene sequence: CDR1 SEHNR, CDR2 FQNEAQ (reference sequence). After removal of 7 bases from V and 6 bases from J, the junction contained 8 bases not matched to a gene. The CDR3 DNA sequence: TGTGCCAGCAAGCCGGGACAGGCACCCGAGCAGTACTTC. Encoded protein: CASKPGQAPEQYF.

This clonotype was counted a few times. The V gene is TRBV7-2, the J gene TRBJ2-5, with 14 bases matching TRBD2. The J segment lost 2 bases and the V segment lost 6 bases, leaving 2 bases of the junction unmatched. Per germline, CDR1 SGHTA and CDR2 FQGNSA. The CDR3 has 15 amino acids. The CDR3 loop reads CASRTSGRAQETQYF. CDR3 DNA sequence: TGTGCCAGCAGGACTAGCGGGAGGGCACAAGAGACCCAGTACTTC.

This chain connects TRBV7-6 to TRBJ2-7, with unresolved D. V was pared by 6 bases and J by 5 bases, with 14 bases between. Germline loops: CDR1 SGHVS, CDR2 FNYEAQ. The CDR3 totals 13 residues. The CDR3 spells CASSRKGSDEQYF. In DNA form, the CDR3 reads TGTGCCAGCAGTAGGAAGGGTTCGGACGAGCAGTACTTC.

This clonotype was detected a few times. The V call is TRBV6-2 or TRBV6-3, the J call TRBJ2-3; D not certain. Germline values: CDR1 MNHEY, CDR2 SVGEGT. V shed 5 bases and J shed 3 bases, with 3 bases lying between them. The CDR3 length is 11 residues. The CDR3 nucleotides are TGTGCCAGCAGTCAGACAGATACGCAGTATTTT. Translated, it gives CASSQTDTQYF.

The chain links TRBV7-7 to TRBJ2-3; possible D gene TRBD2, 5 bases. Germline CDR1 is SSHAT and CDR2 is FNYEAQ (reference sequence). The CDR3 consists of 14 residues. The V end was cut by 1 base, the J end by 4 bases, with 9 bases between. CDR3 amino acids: CASSLGGKADTQYF. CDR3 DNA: TGTGCCAGCAGCTTAGGAGGGAAGGCAGATACGCAGTATTTT.

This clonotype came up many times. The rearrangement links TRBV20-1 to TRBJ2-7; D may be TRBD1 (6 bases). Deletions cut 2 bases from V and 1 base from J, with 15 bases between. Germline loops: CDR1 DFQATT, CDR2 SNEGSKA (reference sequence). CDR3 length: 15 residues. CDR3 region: CSARSGTGLSYEQYF. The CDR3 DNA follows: TGCAGTGCTAGATCGGGAACAGGGCTATCCTACGAGCAGTACTTC.

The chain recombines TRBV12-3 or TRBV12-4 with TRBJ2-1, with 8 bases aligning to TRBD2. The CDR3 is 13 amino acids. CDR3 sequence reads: CTSGGAVHNEQFF. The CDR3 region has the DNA TGTACTAGCGGAGGGGCCGTCCACAATGAGCAGTTCTTC.

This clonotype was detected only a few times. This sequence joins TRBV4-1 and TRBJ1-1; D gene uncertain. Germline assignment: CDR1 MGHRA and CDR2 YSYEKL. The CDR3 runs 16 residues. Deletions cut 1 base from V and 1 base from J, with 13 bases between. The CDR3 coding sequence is TGCGCCAGCAGCCAAGTTCCCGGAGGGAAGAACACTGAAGCTTTCTTT. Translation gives CASSQVPGGKNTEAFF.

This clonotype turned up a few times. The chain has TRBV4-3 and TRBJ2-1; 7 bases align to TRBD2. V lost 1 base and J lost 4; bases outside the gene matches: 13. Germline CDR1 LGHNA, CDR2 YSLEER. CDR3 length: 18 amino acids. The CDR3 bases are TGCGCCAGCAGCCAAGGACTAGCCTCCTGGACGTCGTACAATGAGCAGTTCTTC. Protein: CASSQGLASWTSYNEQFF.

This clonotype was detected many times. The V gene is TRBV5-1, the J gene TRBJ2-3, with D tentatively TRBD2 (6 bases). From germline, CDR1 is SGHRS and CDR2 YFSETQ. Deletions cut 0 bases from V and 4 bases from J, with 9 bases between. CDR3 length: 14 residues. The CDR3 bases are TGCGCCAGCAGCTTGGTCGGGAGCGCAGATACGCAGTATTTT. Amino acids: CASSLVGSADTQYF. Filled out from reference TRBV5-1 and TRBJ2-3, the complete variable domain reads KAGVTQTPRYLIKTRGQQVTLSCSPISGHRSVSWYQQTPGQGLQFLFEYFSETQRNKGNFPGRFSGRQFSNSRSEMNVSTLELGDSALYLCASSLVGSADTQYFGPGTRLTVL.

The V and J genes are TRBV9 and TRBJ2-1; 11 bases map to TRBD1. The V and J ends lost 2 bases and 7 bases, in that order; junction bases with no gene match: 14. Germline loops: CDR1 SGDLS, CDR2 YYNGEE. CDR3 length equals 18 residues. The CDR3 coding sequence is TGTGCCAGCAGCGTTACGTCAAAGTCCGGGACAGGGGGGAATGAGCAGTTCTTC. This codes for CASSVTSKSGTGGNEQFF.

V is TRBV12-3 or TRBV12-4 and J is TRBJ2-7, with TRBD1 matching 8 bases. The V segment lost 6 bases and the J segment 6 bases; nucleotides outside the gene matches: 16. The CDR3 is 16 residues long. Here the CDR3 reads CASSLFLSDRVGEQYF. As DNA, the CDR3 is TGTGCCAGCAGCCTATTCCTTTCGGACAGGGTAGGCGAGCAGTACTTC.

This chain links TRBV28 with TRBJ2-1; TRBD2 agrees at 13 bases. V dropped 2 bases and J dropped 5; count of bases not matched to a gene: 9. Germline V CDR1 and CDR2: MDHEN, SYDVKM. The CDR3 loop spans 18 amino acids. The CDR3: CASSLPRAGLAGDNEQFF. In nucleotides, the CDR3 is TGTGCCAGCAGTTTACCCAGGGCAGGACTAGCGGGGGACAATGAGCAGTTCTTC.

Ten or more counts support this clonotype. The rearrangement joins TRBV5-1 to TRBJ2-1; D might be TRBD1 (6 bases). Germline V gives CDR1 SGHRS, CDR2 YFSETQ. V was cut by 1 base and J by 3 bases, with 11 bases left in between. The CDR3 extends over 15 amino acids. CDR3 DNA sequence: TGCGCCAGCAGCTTGTCAGGGGACAACTACAATGAGCAGTTCTTC. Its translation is CASSLSGDNYNEQFF.

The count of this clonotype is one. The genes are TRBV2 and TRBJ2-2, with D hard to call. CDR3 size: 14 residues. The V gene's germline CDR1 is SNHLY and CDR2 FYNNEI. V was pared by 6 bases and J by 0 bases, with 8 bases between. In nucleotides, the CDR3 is TGTGCCAGCAGGAACGGTTCGAACACCGGGGAGCTGTTTTTT. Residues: CASRNGSNTGELFF.

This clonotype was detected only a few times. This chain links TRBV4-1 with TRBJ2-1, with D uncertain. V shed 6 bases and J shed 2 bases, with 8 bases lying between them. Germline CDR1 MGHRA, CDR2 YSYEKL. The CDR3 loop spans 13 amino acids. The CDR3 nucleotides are TGCGCCAGCAGTTCGGGTACCTACAATGAGCAGTTCTTC. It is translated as CASSSGTYNEQFF.

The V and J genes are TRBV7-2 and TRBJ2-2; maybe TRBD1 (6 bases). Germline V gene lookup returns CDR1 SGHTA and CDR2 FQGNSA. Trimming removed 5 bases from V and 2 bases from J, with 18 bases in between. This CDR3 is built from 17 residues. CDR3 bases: TGTGCCAGCAGCACGAGAGGGTGGGGGACAAACACCGGGGAGCTGTTTTTT. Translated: CASSTRGWGTNTGELFF.

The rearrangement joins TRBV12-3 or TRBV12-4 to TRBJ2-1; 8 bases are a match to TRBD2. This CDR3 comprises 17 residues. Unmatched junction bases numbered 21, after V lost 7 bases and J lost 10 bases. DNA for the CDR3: TGTGCCAGCACTTCGAGCGGGAGTTCAGGGAGAATTGGGGAGCAGTTCTTC. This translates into CASTSSGSSGRIGEQFF.

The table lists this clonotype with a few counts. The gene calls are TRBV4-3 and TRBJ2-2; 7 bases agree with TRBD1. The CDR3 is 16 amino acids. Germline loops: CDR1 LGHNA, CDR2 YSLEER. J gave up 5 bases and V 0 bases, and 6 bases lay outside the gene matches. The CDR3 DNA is TGCGCCAGCAGCCAAGAGGGGACAGCCTATACCGGGGAGCTGTTTTTT. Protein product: CASSQEGTAYTGELFF.

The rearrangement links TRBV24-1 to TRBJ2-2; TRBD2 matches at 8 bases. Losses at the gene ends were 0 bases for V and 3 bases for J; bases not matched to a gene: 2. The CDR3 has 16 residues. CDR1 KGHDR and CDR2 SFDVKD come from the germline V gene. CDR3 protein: CATSDLTSGDTGELFF. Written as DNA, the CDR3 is TGTGCCACCAGTGATTTGACTAGCGGAGACACCGGGGAGCTGTTTTTT.

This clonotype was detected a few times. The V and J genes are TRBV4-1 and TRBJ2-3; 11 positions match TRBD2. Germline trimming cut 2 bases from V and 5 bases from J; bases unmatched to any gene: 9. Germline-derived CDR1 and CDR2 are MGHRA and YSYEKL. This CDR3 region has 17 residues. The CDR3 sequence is CASSQTGTSGEVDTQYF. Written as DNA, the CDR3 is TGCGCCAGCAGCCAAACAGGGACTAGCGGAGAAGTAGATACGCAGTATTTT.

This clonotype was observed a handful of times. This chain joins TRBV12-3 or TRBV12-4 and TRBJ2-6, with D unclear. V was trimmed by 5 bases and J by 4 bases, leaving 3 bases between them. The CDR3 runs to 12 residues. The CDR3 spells CASSLGANVLTF. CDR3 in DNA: TGTGCCAGCAGTCTGGGGGCCAACGTCCTGACTTTC.